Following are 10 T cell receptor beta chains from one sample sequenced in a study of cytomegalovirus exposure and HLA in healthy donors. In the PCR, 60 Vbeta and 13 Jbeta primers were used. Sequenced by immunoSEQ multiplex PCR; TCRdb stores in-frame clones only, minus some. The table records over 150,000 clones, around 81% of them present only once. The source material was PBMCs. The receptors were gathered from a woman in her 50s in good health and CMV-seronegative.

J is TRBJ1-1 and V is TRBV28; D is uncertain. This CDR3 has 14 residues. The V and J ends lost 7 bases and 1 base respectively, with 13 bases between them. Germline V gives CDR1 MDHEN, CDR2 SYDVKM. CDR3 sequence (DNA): TGTGCCAGCACCCTCCGTCGAGGGAACACTGAAGCTTTCTTT. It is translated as CASTLRRGNTEAFF.

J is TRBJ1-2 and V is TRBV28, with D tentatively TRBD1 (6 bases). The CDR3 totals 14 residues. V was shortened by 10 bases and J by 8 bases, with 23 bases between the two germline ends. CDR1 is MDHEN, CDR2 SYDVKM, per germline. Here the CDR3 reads CATFPIQGKGGYTF. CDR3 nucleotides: TGTGCCACCTTTCCCATCCAGGGGAAAGGAGGCTACACCTTC.

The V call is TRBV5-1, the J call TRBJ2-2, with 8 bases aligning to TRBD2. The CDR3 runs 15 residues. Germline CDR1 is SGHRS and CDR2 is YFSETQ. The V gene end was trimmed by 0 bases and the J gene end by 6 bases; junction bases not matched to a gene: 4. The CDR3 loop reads CASSLALGLAGELFF. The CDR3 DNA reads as TGCGCCAGCAGCTTGGCCCTGGGACTAGCCGGGGAGCTGTTTTTT.

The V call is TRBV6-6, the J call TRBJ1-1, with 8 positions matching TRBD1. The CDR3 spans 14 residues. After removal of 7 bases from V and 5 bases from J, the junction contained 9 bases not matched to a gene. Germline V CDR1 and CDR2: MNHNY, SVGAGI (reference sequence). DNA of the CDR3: TGTGCCAGCAATAAACAGGGGGAGGATACTGAAGCTTTCTTT. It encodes CASNKQGEDTEAFF.

The CDR3 nucleotides are TGTGCCAGCAGGAGCTCTGGGGCCAACGTCCTGACTTTC. This codes for CASRSSGANVLTF. The J gene is TRBJ2-6, the V gene TRBV5-8, with D unresolved. V lost 5 bases to trimming and J lost 0 bases, with 3 bases between them. The germline CDR1 and CDR2 sequences are SGHTS and YDEGEE. This CDR3 comprises 13 residues.

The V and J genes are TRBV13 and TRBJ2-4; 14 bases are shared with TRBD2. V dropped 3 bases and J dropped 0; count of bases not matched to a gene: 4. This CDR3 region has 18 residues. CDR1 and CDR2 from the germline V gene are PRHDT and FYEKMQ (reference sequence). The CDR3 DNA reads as TGTGCCAGCAGCTTGGGACTAGCGGGGGAACTAGCCAAAAACATTCAGTACTTC. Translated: CASSLGLAGELAKNIQYF.

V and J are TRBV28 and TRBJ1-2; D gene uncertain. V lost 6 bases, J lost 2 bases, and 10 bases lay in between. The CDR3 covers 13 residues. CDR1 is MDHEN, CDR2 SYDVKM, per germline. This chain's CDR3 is CASRLTGNYGYTF. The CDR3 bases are TGTGCCAGCAGGTTGACGGGGAACTATGGCTACACCTTC.

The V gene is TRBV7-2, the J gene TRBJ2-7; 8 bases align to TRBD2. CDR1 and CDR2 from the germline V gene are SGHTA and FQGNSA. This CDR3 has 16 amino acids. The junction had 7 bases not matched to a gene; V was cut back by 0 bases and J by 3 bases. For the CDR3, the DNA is TGTGCCAGCAGCTTAGCGGACGCGGGGGGTTACTACGAGCAGTACTTC. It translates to CASSLADAGGYYEQYF.

The CDR3, as DNA: TGCGCCAGCAGCCAAACAGGGGTCTCTGGAAACACCATATATTTT. This codes for CASSQTGVSGNTIYF. This sequence joins TRBV4-1 and TRBJ1-3; TRBD1 agrees at 7 bases. The V segment lost 2 bases and the J segment 0 bases; nucleotides outside the gene matches: 1. Germline V gives CDR1 MGHRA, CDR2 YSYEKL. This CDR3 contains 15 residues.

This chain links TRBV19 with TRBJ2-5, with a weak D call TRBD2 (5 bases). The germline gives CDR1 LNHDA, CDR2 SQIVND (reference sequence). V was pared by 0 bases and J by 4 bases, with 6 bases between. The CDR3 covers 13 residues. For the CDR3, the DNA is TGTGCCAGTAGTATAGATCGGGGAGAGACCCAGTACTTC. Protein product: CASSIDRGETQYF.